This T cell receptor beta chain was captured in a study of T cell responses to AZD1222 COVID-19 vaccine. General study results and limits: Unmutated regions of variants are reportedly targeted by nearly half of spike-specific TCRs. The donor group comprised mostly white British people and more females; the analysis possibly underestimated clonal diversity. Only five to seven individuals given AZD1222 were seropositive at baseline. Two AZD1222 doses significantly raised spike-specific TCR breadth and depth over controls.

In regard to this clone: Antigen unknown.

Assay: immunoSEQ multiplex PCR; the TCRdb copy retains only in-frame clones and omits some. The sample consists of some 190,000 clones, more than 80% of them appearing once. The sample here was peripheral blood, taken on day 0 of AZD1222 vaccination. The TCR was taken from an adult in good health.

The CDR3 sequence: CASQPDGGGETQYF. The CDR3 nucleotides read TGTGCCAGCCAGCCGGACGGGGGAGGGGAGACCCAGTACTTC. V usage is TRBV2 and J usage is TRBJ2-5; 7 bases align to TRBD2. CDR1 SNHLY and CDR2 FYNNEI come from the germline V gene. The V and J ends lost 8 bases and 5 bases, in that order; junction bases with no gene match: 11. This CDR3 comprises 14 residues.